Shown below are 15 T cell receptor beta chains from a single sample sequenced in a study of T cell repertoires in aging, cancer and after chemotherapy. Amplification of TCR beta used genomic DNA extracted from peripheral blood. TRB rearrangements spanning V, D and J were amplified using mixed TRB-A/B primers. TCRdb recomputed calls from the multiplex PCR reads with MiXCR, one row per CDR3 protein. In the table there are under 6,000 distinct CDR3 sequences, approximately 21% of which are singletons. Material: blood. These receptors were taken from a human donor with a blood cancer.

In its sample, this clonotype was seen a few times. This chain links TRBV7-2 with TRBJ1-2; the match to TRBD1 covers 9 bases. The germline V gene has CDR1 SGHTA and CDR2 FQGNSA. The CDR3 has 13 residues. J lost 7 bases, V lost 6 bases, and 6 bases had no gene match. CDR3 DNA sequence: TGTGCCAGCAGTCCCCGACAGGGGGTTGGCTACACCTTC. It is translated as CASSPRQGVGYTF.

By its share, this clonotype is medium-sized. The chain recombines TRBV6-5 with TRBJ1-2; possible D gene TRBD1, 5 bases. Germline assignment: CDR1 MNHEY and CDR2 SVGAGI. V was pared by 0 bases and J by 4 bases, with 12 bases between. This CDR3 is built from 15 residues. As DNA, the CDR3 is TGTGCCAGCAGTTACTCGACGGGGGGAGGCTATGGCTACACCTTC. Translation: CASSYSTGGGYGYTF.

This clonotype ranks as large (0.1 to 1%). This sequence joins TRBV29-1 and TRBJ2-5, with D perhaps given as TRBD1 or TRBD2 (6 bases each). The V gene's germline CDR1 is SQVTM and CDR2 ANQGSEA. V was pared by 5 bases and J by 5 bases, with 9 bases between. This CDR3 contains 11 residues. The CDR3 bases are TGCAGCGTTCGAGGGGGGGAGACCCAGTACTTC. This codes for CSVRGGETQYF.

This clonotype is medium-sized (0.01 to 0.1%) within its sample. The rearrangement joins TRBV20-1 to TRBJ2-5, with D possibly matching TRBD1 (5 bases). The germline V and J ends were trimmed by 3 bases and 4 bases, with 9 bases remaining between them. The CDR3 is 12 amino acids. Germline V lookup: CDR1 DFQATT, CDR2 SNEGSKA (reference sequence). CDR3 region: CSASERGETQYF. For the CDR3, the DNA is TGCAGTGCTAGTGAAAGGGGAGAGACCCAGTACTTC.

This clonotype is medium-sized in the sample. This rearrangement joins TRBV29-1 to TRBJ1-2; unclear D gene. This CDR3 has 13 residues. The germline V gene has CDR1 SQVTM and CDR2 ANQGSEA. V was pared by 4 bases and J by 5 bases, with 14 bases between. This chain's CDR3 is CSVASQTTYGYTF. As DNA, the CDR3 is TGCAGCGTTGCGTCCCAGACTACTTATGGCTACACCTTC.

By sample fraction, this clonotype is medium-sized (0.01 to 0.1%). The rearrangement joins TRBV5-4 to TRBJ2-3; D gene uncertain. V was trimmed by 2 bases and J by 4 bases, leaving 8 bases between them. This CDR3 is built from 13 residues. The germline V gene encodes CDR1 SGHNT and CDR2 YYREEE (reference sequence). This CDR3 reads CASSFQLADTQYF. In nucleotides, the CDR3 is TGTGCCAGCAGCTTTCAGCTAGCAGATACGCAGTATTTT.

The table lists this clonotype with a few counts. The chain employs TRBV5-1 and TRBJ1-4; no reliable D call. V lost 2 bases, J lost 5 bases, and 7 bases lay in between. The V gene's germline CDR1 is SGHRS and CDR2 YFSETQ. CDR3 size: 13 residues. Here the CDR3 reads CASSLTGNEKLFF. CDR3 DNA: TGCGCCAGCAGCTTAACGGGCAATGAAAAACTGTTTTTT.

About this clonotype: A read error may produce the germline difference seen at one junction end. V usage is TRBV11-3 and J usage is TRBJ2-1; possible D gene TRBD2, 5 bases. CDR1 SGHNT and CDR2 YENEEA come from the germline V gene. CDR3 length: 13 amino acids. The CDR3 region has the DNA TGTGCCAGCAGCCTCCGAGACTACAATGAGCAGTTCTTT. It translates to CASSLRDYNEQFF.

This clonotype has just a few counts. This chain connects TRBV12-3 or TRBV12-4 to TRBJ1-5; a weak D match, TRBD1 (6 bases). This CDR3 region has 15 residues. Trimming pared 5 bases from V and 6 bases from J, leaving 17 bases between. This chain's CDR3 is CASSPGAGYGQPQHF. CDR3 nucleotide sequence: TGTGCCAGCAGTCCGGGGGCGGGTTACGGTCAGCCCCAGCATTTT.

This clonotype is labeled as medium-sized. The V and J genes are TRBV6-1 and TRBJ2-5; perhaps TRBD2 as D (5 bases). The germline CDR1 and CDR2 sequences are MNHNS and SASEGT. This CDR3 has 15 amino acids. V lost 1 base and J 1 base, leaving 10 bases between the germline ends. CDR3: CASSEDGVPQETQYF. CDR3 DNA: TGTGCCAGCAGTGAAGACGGGGTCCCCCAAGAGACCCAGTACTTC.

The sample holds a few counts of this clonotype. The gene calls are TRBV12-3 or TRBV12-4 and TRBJ2-7, with TRBD1 matching over 8 bases. This CDR3 comprises 13 residues. J gave up 3 bases and V 7 bases, and 5 bases lay outside the gene matches. CDR3 nucleotide sequence: TGTGCCAGCACAGGACAGGGACTCTACGAGCAGTACTTC. As protein: CASTGQGLYEQYF.

This clonotype came up a few times. The chain uses TRBV12-3 or TRBV12-4 and TRBJ1-5, with 7 positions matching TRBD1. There are 15 residues in the CDR3. V was pared by 2 bases and J by 2 bases, with 3 bases of the junction left unmatched. The CDR3 here is CASSLSQGGNQPQHF. The CDR3 DNA reads TGTGCCAGCAGTTTAAGTCAGGGGGGCAATCAGCCCCAGCATTTT.

This chain joins TRBV12-3 or TRBV12-4 and TRBJ1-5; D perhaps matches TRBD1 (5 bases). The ends were cut back, 3 bases at V and 2 bases at J, with 11 bases in the middle. CDR3 length equals 15 residues. CDR3 residues: CASSFGGEGNQPQHF. CDR3 sequence (DNA): TGTGCCAGCAGTTTCGGGGGGGAGGGCAATCAGCCCCAGCATTTT.

The CDR3 DNA reads TGTGCCATCAGTGAACAGGGCGAACAGCCCCAGCATTTT. As protein: CAISEQGEQPQHF. This chain uses TRBV10-3 with TRBJ1-5; TRBD1 might be the D (6 bases). Looked up from germline, CDR1 is ENHRY and CDR2 is SYGVKD. V lost 3 bases and J lost 7, with 10 bases in between. There are 13 residues in the CDR3.

Details on this clonotype: A much larger clone differs from this one at a single base, so this may be a read error. The V gene is TRBV18, the J gene TRBJ2-7; 7 bases map to TRBD1. The CDR3 loop spans 13 amino acids. The V gene's germline CDR1 is KGHSH and CDR2 LQKENI. Here the CDR3 DNA reads TGTGCCAGCTCACCACAGGGGGCCTACAAGCAGTACTTC. Amino acid sequence: CASSPQGAYKQYF.